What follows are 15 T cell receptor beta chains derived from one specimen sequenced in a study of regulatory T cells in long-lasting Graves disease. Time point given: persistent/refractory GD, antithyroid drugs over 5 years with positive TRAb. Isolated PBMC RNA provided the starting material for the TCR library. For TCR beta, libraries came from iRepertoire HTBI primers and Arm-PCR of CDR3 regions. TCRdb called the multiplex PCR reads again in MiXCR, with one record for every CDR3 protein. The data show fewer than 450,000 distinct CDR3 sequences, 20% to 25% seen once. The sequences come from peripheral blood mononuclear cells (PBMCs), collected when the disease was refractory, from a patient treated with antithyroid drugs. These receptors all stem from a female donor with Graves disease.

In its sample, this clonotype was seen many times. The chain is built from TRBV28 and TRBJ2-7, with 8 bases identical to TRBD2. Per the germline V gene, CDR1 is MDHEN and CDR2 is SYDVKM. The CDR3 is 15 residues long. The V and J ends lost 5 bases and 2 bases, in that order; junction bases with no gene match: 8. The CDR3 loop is CASSPVAGPTYEQYF. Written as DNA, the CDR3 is TGTGCCAGCAGTCCAGTAGCGGGACCTACCTACGAGCAGTACTTC.

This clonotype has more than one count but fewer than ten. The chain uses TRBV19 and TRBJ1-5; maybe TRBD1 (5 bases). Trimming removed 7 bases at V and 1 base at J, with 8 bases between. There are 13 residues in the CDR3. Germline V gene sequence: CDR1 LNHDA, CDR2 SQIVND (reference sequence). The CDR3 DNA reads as TGTGCCAGTAATGGGGGGAGCAATCAGCCCCAGCATTTT. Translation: CASNGGSNQPQHF.

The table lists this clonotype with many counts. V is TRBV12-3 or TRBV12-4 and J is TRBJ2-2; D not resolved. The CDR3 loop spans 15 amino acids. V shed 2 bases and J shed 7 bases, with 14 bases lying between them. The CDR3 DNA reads TGTGCCAGCAGTTTATTGAGTGGATCCGGCGGGGAGCTGTTTTTT. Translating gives CASSLLSGSGGELFF.

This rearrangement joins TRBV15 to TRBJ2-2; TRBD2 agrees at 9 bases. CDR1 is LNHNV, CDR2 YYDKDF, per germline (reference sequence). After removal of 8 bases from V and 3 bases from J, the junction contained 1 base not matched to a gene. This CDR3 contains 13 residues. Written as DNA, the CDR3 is TGTGCCACCGGGACTAGCCACACCGGGGAGCTGTTTTTT. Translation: CATGTSHTGELFF.

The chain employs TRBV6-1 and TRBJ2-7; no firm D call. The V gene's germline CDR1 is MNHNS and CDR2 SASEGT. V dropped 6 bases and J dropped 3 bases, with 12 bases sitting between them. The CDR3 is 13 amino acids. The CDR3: CASRKTYYYEQYF. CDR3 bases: TGTGCCAGCAGAAAGACTTATTACTACGAGCAGTACTTC.

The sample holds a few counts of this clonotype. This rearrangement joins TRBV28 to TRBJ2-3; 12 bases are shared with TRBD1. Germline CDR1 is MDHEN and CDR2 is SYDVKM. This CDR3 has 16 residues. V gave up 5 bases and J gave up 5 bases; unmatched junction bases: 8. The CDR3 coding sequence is TGTGCCAGCAGTGCGGGGACAGGGGGCCTCGGAGATACGCAGTATTTT. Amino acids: CASSAGTGGLGDTQYF.

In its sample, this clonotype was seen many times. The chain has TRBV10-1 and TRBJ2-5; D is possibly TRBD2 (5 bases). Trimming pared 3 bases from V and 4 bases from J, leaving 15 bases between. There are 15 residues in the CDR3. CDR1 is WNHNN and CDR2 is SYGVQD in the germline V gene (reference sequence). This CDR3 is CASSDGSGSGETQYF. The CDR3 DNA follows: TGCGCCAGCAGTGACGGGTCGGGGAGCGGAGAGACCCAGTACTTC.

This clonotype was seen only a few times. The CDR3 is CASSQDRSHQETQYF. The CDR3 region has the DNA TGTGCCAGCAGCCAAGACCGGAGCCATCAAGAGACCCAGTACTTC. This sequence joins TRBV4-2 and TRBJ2-5; no clear D gene. Germline V gene sequence: CDR1 LGHNA, CDR2 YNFKEQ. The CDR3 runs 15 residues. With 0 bases removed from V and 2 bases from J, the gap between germline ends came to 10 bases.

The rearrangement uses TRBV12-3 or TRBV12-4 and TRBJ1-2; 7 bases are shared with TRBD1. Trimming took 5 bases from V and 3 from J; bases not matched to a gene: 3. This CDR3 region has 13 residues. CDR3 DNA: TGTGCCAGCAGTGCTACAGGGGACTATGGCTACACCTTC. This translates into CASSATGDYGYTF.

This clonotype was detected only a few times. CDR3 sequence: CASSLARAGGISNQPQHF. The CDR3 DNA sequence: TGTGCCAGCAGCCTCGCCCGGGCAGGGGGCATTTCCAATCAGCCCCAGCATTTT. The genes are TRBV12-3 or TRBV12-4 and TRBJ1-5; 8 bases are shared with TRBD1. CDR3 length: 18 residues. The V segment lost 6 bases and the J segment 3 bases; nucleotides outside the gene matches: 16.

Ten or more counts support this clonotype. The CDR3 DNA reads as TGCAGTGCTAGGGAGGGGCAGGGCTACACCTTC. It is translated as CSAREGQGYTF. The chain employs TRBV20-1 and TRBJ1-2, with D tentatively TRBD1 (5 bases). The CDR3 length is 11 residues. Germline CDR1 DFQATT, CDR2 SNEGSKA (reference sequence). V lost 3 bases and J 8 bases, leaving 10 bases between the germline ends.

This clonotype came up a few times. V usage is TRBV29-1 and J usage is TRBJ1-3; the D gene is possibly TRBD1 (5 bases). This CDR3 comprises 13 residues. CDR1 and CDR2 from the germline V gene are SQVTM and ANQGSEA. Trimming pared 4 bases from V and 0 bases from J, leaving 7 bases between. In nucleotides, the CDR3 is TGCAGCGTTGGACAGTCCTCTGGAAACACCATATATTTT. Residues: CSVGQSSGNTIYF. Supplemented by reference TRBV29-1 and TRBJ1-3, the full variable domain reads SAVISQKPSRDICQRGTSLTIQCQVDSQVTMMFWYRQQPGQSLTLIATANQGSEATYESGFVIDKFPISRPNLTFSTLTVSNMSPEDSSIYLCSVGQSSGNTIYFGEGSWLTVV.

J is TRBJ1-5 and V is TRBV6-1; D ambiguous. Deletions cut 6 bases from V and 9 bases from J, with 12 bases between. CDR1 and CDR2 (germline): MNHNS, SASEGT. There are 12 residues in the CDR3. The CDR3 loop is CASSPGVVPQHF. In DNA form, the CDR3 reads TGTGCCAGCAGCCCCGGTGTAGTGCCCCAGCATTTT.

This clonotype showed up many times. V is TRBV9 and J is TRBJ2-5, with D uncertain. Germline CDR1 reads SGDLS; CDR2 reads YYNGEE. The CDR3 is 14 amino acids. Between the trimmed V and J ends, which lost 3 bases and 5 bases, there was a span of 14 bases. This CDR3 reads CASSASTQGETQYF. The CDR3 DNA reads TGTGCCAGCAGCGCGTCGACGCAAGGCGAGACCCAGTACTTC.

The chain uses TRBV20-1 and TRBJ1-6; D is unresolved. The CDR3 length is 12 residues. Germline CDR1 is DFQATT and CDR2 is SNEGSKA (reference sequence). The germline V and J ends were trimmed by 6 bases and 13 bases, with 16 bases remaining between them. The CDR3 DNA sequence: TGCAGTGCGGTGGAAGGGCCTAACCCCCTCCACTTT. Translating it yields CSAVEGPNPLHF.